This T cell receptor (beta chain) was retrieved from a study of cytomegalovirus exposure and HLA in healthy donors. Study information: Inside one of the first data releases sat around 85 million unique TCRs taken from HLA-typed donors.

Germline V gene lookup returns CDR1 SQVTM and CDR2 ANQGSEA. This CDR3 has 11 residues. V trimming: 6 bases; J trimming: 7 bases; junction bases outside the gene matches: 5. The PCR used 60 Vbeta and 13 Jbeta primers. Profiled with immunoSEQ multiplex PCR; TCRdb holds only in-frame clones, not every one. The profile shows 55,000 to 70,000 clones, approximately 64% of them singletons. To note about this clone: The antigen remains undetermined.

General study points: Immune exposure was documented only through CMV serostatus. Listed as cytomegalovirus-associated were 170 or so TCR beta chains. In an earlier analysis, most TCR beta V segments were productive about 87% or about 30% of the time.

Material: PBMCs. This clonotype was obtained from a man aged 40-49 years in good health and CMV-seropositive. The chain uses TRBV29-1 and TRBJ2-7; 8 nucleotides match TRBD2. The CDR3: CSVGLAREQYF. DNA of the CDR3: TGCAGCGTAGGACTAGCCCGGGAGCAGTACTTC.